What follows are 4 T cell receptor beta chains derived from one specimen sequenced in a study of T cell responses to AZD1222 COVID-19 vaccine. Sequenced by immunoSEQ multiplex PCR; TCRdb stores in-frame clones only, minus some. The data show over 95,000 clones, approximately 90% seen once. Material: peripheral blood, obtained on day 0 of AZD1222 vaccination. The source of these receptors is an adult in good health.

The V gene is TRBV24-1, the J gene TRBJ1-5; D is perhaps TRBD1 (5 bases). The V end lost 4 bases, the J end lost 4 bases, and 7 bases lay between the germline ends. CDR3 length: 13 amino acids. Germline CDR1 is KGHDR and CDR2 is SFDVKD. The CDR3 DNA sequence: TGTGCCACCAGTGAGGGGGGGAATCAGCCCCAGCATTTT. This encodes CATSEGGNQPQHF.

This clone was counted between two and nine times. The CDR3 loop is CASSFRLSTGELFF. Here the CDR3 DNA reads TGTGCCAGCAGCTTTCGGCTATCCACCGGGGAGCTGTTTTTT. This chain uses TRBV4-2 with TRBJ2-2; D not resolved. From germline, CDR1 is LGHNA and CDR2 YNFKEQ. The germline V and J ends were trimmed by 5 bases and 4 bases, with 11 bases remaining between them. CDR3 length: 14 residues.

The rearrangement joins TRBV28 to TRBJ1-1; D may be TRBD1 (6 bases). The germline V gene encodes CDR1 MDHEN and CDR2 SYDVKM. The CDR3 contains 15 residues. V was trimmed by 3 bases and J by 1 base, leaving 12 bases between them. Written as DNA, the CDR3 is TGTGCCAGCAGTTTTGCAGGGGTGGAGAACACTGAAGCTTTCTTT. Protein sequence: CASSFAGVENTEAFF.

V is TRBV6-6 and J is TRBJ2-5; 7 bases are shared with TRBD2. The V gene's germline CDR1 is MNHNY and CDR2 SVGAGI (reference sequence). CDR3 length equals 14 residues. V was pared by 5 bases and J by 6 bases, with 9 bases of the junction left unmatched. Written as DNA, the CDR3 is TGTGCCAGCAGTCCCACAGGAGCGGGACAGACCCAGTACTTC. Its protein product is CASSPTGAGQTQYF.